This T cell receptor beta chain was identified in a study of CD8+CD57+ T cells in acquired aplastic anemia. About the research overall: Across the sorted CD4+ and CD8+ cells, DNA amounts averaged roughly 3 ug.

The CDR3 is 13 amino acids. V lost 6 bases and J 4 bases, leaving 12 bases between the germline ends. Selection for sequencing was limited to patients who had shown CD8+CD57+ cell expansion by flow cytometry. Therapy had not been given to patients before blood sampling. Genomic DNA acted as the template from which TCR beta VDJ combination and CDR3 sequence profiling were carried out. TCRdb fed the reads into MiXCR, producing one record per CDR3 protein. The repertoire holds roughly 180,000 distinct CDR3 sequences, with roughly 63% as singletons. The origin of this receptor is a human donor with aplastic anemia. The chain carries TRBV12-3 or TRBV12-4 and TRBJ1-2; D uncertain. Sequencing was carried out using sorted CD4+, CD8+, or CD8+CD57+ T cells (not recorded which) from PBMCs. In DNA form, the CDR3 reads TGTGCCAGCAGCGTAACCGTTAGCTATGGCTACACCTTC. It is translated as CASSVTVSYGYTF.